The clone carrying this T cell receptor (beta chain) was counted a few times. The data belong to a study of CD8 T cells in Susac syndrome. There are 12 residues in the CDR3. Germline lookup yields CDR1 LNHDA and CDR2 SQIVND (reference sequence). With 5 bases removed from V and 0 bases from J, the gap between germline ends came to 2 bases. Reverse transcription used about 0.5 to 1 ug RNA and random hexamers. TCRdb re-called the immunoSEQ multiplex PCR reads through MiXCR, storing one row per CDR3 protein. The data contain fewer than 200,000 distinct CDR3 sequences, approximately 93% of them seen just once; the ten biggest clones take up around 0.1%.

The source material was CD4+ T cells from PBMCs. The chain combines TRBV19 with TRBJ1-5, with D uncertain. This TCR came from a human donor in good health. DNA of the CDR3: TGTGCCAGTAGTGTTAGCAATCAGCCCCAGCATTTT. Its translation is CASSVSNQPQHF.